This TCR beta chain was recovered during a study of tumour-infiltrating T cells in Burkitt lymphoma (dated by TCRdb to about 2020). Concerning the study at large: TCR repertoire data were correlated with clinical outcome; productive clonality predicted overall and progression-free survival, independent of established prognosticators including age at diagnosis.

The CDR3, cysteine through phenylalanine, is 14 amino acids long. Kept here is only the CDR3 DNA, which spans 42 bases and is read in frame from base 1. In the germline V gene, CDR1 corresponds to SGHVS and CDR2 to FNYEAQ. V is shortened by 1 base, J by 5 bases, and the region joining them spans 11 bases. By sample share, this clone is medium-sized (0.01 to 0.1%). Its antigen remains unidentified. No much larger clonotype is one base removed from it; base qualities were not supplied. The library relied on the immunoSEQ multiplex PCR assay. This is the immuneACCESS table as TCRdb keeps it, with only in-frame sequences that have V and J called. A part of the clones is gone; compared with another copy, unresolved V genes explain less than half, and the rest is unexplained. The sample table contains around 9,200 clones; only one count was recorded for approximately 60% of them. Less than 6% of the sample is taken by the ten largest.

Specimen: tumor tissue. This TCR was sampled from a human donor with diffuse large B-cell lymphoma. The rearrangement combines TRBV7-6 with TRBJ2-5; tentative D gene TRBD1, with 7 bases matching. The CDR3 is CASSLGRGLETQYF. The bases are TGTGCCAGCAGCTTAGGGAGGGGGCTGGAGACCCAGTACTTC.